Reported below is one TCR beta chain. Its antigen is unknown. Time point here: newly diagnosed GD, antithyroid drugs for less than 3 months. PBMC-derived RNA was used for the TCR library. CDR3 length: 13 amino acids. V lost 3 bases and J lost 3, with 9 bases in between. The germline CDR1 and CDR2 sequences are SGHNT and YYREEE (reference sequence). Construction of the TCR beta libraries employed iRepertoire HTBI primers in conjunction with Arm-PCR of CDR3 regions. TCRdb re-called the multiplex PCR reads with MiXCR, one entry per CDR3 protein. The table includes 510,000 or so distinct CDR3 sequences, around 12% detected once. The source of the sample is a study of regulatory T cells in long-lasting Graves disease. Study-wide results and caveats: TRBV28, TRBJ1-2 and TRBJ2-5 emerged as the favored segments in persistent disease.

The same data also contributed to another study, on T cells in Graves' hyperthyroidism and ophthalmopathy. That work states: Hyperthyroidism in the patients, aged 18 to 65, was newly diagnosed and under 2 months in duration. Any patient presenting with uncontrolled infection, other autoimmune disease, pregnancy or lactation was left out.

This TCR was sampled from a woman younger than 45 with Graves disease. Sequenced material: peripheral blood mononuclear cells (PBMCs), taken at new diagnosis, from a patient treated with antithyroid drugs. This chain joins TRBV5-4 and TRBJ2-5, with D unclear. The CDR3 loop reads CASSSGPEETQYF. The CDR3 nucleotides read TGTGCCAGCAGCTCCGGGCCCGAAGAGACCCAGTACTTC.